This T cell receptor (beta chain) is from a study of blood T cell repertoires in COVID-19. Turning to the study itself: Italy, Spain and the United States were the sources of the convalescent and acute COVID-19 samples. From T cells, B-cell-depleted T cells, or PBMCs came the material, which was cDNA or gDNA.

The V segment lost 2 bases and the J segment 6 bases; nucleotides outside the gene matches: 1. The CDR3 is made up of 14 amino acids. Germline assignment: CDR1 SGHDT and CDR2 YYEEEE. Here immunoSEQ multiplex PCR was the method, and the copy in TCRdb shows in-frame clones only, minus some. Counted here are about 89,000 clones, roughly 90% occurring once; the ten biggest clones make up under 2.5%. Source material: peripheral blood. The sequence derives from a human donor with active COVID-19. The donor label of this sample is uncertain. The chain links TRBV5-6 to TRBJ2-2; the match to TRBD1 covers 10 bases. The CDR3 DNA sequence: TGTGCCAGCAGCTTTGGACAGGGGGCCGGGGAGCTGTTTTTT. Its translation: CASSFGQGAGELFF.